This TCR beta chain originates from a study of cytomegalovirus exposure and HLA in healthy donors. Study-level points and caveats: Despite most TCR sequences being rare, some public TCRs occurred in many donors. Sequencing probably produced one cluster of sequence variants that were highly shared. By HLA locus, TCR association rates varied in a later analysis, with DRB1 showing the most and HLA-C the fewest.

The PCR employed 60 Vbeta primers together with 13 Jbeta primers. The method was immunoSEQ multiplex PCR; TCRdb's version includes in-frame clones alone and lacks a portion of them. The sample contains roughly 96,000 clones, approximately 72% of which appear only once. Germline V lookup: CDR1 SGHAT, CDR2 FQNNGV. The CDR3 spans 15 residues. The germline V and J ends were trimmed by 6 bases and 1 base, with 15 bases remaining between them. Concerning this clone: The antigen is unknown.

Sequenced: PBMCs. The receptor was isolated from a woman in her 70s in good health and CMV-seropositive. The rearrangement links TRBV11-2 to TRBJ1-1; D ambiguous. CDR3 DNA sequence: TGTGCCAGCAGGCCCCTGCAGTTTAAGAACACTGAAGCTTTCTTT. This codes for CASRPLQFKNTEAFF.